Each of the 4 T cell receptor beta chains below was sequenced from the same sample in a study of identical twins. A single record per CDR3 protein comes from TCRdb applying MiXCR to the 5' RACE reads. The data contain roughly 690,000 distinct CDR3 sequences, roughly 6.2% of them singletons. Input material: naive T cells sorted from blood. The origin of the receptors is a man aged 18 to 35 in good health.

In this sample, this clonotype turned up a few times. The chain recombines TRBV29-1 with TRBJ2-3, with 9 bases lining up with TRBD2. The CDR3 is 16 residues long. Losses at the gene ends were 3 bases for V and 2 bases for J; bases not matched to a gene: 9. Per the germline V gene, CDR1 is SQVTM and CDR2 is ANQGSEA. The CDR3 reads CSVERLAGVSTDTQYF. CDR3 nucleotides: TGCAGCGTTGAGCGGTTAGCGGGAGTCTCCACAGATACGCAGTATTTT.

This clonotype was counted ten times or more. CDR3 nucleotide sequence: TGTGCCAGCAGCTTACTGGGCAGGGCTTCCACTGAAGCTTTCTTT. Translation gives CASSLLGRASTEAFF. The rearrangement links TRBV7-9 to TRBJ1-1; D perhaps matches TRBD1 (5 bases). CDR1 is SEHNR and CDR2 is FQNEAQ in the germline V gene (reference sequence). Trimming stripped 2 bases from V and 4 bases from J, with 14 bases between. The CDR3 length is 15 residues.

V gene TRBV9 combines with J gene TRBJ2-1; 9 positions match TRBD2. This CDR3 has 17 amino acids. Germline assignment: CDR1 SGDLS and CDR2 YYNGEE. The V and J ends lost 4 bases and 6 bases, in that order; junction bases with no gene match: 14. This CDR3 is CASSPKQTSGRPNEQFF. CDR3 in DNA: TGTGCCAGCAGCCCAAAGCAAACTAGCGGGCGACCCAATGAGCAGTTCTTC.

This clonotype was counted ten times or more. In DNA form, the CDR3 reads TGTGCCAGCAGTTTTTGGACTAGCCGCACAGATACGCAGTATTTT. Amino acid sequence: CASSFWTSRTDTQYF. The V call is TRBV27, the J call TRBJ2-3; the match to TRBD2 covers 8 bases. The CDR3 sequence is 15 residues long. Germline lookup yields CDR1 MNHEY and CDR2 SMNVEV (reference sequence). J was trimmed by 1 base and V by 3 bases; bases with no gene match: 3.